This entry is about one TCR beta chain. The antigen is undetermined. This entry belongs to a study of lymphopenia after photon versus proton radiotherapy. Study-wide points: Photon-treated patients lost naive T cells and TCR diversity; proton-treated stayed stable. In patients who died, overall survival fell as post-nadir TCR diversity dropped more. Better survival with proton therapy was suggested as possible, not demonstrated. Oligoclonal CD8+ Temra expansion after nadir drove photon patients' diversity drop.

This table comes from immunoSEQ multiplex PCR, and its TCRdb copy is limited to in-frame clones, with some not included. The sample lists tens of thousands of clones; over 70% were seen once. The CDR3 has 12 residues. The V gene lost 5 bases and the J gene lost 5 bases, with 9 bases spanning the gap. CDR1 is SEHNR, CDR2 FQNEAQ, per germline (reference sequence). The sequence derives from a man of 80 years or more with esophageal cancer. Sample: peripheral blood, taken from a patient treated with proton-based radiotherapy. The chain recombines TRBV7-9 with TRBJ2-5; D gene uncertain. The CDR3 DNA reads TGTGCCAGCAGCGGGCGGCAGGAGACCCAGTACTTC. It yields the protein CASSGRQETQYF.